The sequence of this T cell receptor beta chain was determined in a study of technical replicates of blood from four donors. The protocol was immunoSEQ multiplex PCR, while the TCRdb copy is restricted to in-frame clones and leaves out a portion. The data contain approximately 81,000 clones, approximately 75% of them singletons. Germline-derived CDR1 and CDR2 are SGHRS and YFSETQ. Trimming pared 0 bases from V and 2 bases from J, leaving 6 bases between. This CDR3 is 14 amino acids long. Specimen: PBMCs. This receptor was identified in a human donor in good health. Some clones in this sample may be carry-over from other donors' samples. The chain employs TRBV5-1 and TRBJ1-5; D call uncertain. As DNA, the CDR3 is TGCGCCAGCAGCTTGGCCGGTGGCAATCAGCCCCAGCATTTT. It codes for CASSLAGGNQPQHF.